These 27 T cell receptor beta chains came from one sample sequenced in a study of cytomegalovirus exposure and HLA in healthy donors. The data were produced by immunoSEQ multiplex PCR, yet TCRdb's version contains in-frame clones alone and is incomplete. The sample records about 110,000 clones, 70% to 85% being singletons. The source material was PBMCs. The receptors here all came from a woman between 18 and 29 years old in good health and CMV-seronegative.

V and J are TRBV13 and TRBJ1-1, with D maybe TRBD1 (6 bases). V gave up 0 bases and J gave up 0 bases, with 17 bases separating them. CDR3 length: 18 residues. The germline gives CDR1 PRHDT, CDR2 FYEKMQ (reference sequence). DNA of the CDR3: TGTGCCAGCAGCTTAGGAGGGGGATTTCTAGACATGAACACTGAAGCTTTCTTT. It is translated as CASSLGGGFLDMNTEAFF.

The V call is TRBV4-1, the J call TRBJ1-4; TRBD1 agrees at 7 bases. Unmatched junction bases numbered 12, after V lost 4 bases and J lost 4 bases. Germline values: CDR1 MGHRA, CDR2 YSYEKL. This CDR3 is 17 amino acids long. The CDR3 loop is CASSPFDKGQINEKLFF. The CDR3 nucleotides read TGCGCCAGCAGCCCATTCGACAAGGGACAGATTAATGAAAAACTGTTTTTT.

The DNA of the CDR3 is TGCGCCAGCAGTGTCGAGGGGGTTGGTGGAAACACCATATATTTT. Translated: CASSVEGVGGNTIYF. The chain is built from TRBV10-2 and TRBJ1-3, with D possibly TRBD1 on 6 matching bases. The CDR3 spans 15 residues. Germline-derived CDR1 and CDR2 are WSHSY and SAAADI. Trimming pared 4 bases from V and 3 bases from J, leaving 13 bases between.

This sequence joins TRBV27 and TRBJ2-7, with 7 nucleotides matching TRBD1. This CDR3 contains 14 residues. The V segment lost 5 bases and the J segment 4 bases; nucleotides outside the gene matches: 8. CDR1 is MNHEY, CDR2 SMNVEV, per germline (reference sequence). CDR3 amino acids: CASSTARGSYEQYF. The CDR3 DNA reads TGTGCCAGCAGTACAGCCAGGGGGAGTTACGAGCAGTACTTC.

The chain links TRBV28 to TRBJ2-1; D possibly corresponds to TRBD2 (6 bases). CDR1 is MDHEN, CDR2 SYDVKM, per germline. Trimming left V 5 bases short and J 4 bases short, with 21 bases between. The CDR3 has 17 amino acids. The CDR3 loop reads CASSVGGEGVYYNEQFF. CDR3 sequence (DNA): TGTGCCAGCAGTGTGGGGGGAGAGGGTGTGTATTACAATGAGCAGTTCTTC.

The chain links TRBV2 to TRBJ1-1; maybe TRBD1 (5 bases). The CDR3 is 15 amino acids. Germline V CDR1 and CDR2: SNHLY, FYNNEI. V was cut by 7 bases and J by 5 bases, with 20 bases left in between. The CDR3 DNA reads TGTGCCAGCACCCCGAGGGTGCAGGGAGGAACTGAAGCTTTCTTT. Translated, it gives CASTPRVQGGTEAFF.

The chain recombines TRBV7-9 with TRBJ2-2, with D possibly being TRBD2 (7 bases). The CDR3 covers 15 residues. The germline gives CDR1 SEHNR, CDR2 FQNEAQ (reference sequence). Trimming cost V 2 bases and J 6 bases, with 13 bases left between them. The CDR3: CASSLSGGGPGELFF. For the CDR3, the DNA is TGTGCCAGCAGCTTATCGGGCGGGGGCCCCGGGGAGCTGTTTTTT.

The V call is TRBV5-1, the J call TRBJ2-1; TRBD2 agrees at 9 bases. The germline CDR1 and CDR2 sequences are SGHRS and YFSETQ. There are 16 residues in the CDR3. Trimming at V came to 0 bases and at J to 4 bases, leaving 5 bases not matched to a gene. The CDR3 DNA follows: TGCGCCAGCAGCTTGGTTGGTAGCGGGGGATACAATGAGCAGTTCTTC. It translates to CASSLVGSGGYNEQFF. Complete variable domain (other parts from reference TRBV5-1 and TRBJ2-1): KAGVTQTPRYLIKTRGQQVTLSCSPISGHRSVSWYQQTPGQGLQFLFEYFSETQRNKGNFPGRFSGRQFSNSRSEMNVSTLELGDSALYLCASSLVGSGGYNEQFFGPGTRLTVL.

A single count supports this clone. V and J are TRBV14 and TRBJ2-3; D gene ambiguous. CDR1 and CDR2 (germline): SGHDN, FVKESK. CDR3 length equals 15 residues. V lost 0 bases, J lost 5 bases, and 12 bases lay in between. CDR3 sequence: CASSQDLVIQDTQYF. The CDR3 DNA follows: TGTGCCAGCAGCCAAGATTTGGTGATACAAGATACGCAGTATTTT.

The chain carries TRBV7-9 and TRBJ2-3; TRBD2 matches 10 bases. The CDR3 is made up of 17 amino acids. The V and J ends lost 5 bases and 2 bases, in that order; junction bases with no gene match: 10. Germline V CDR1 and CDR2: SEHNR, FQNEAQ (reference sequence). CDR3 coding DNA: TGTGCCAGCAGCCCGCCGTTAGCGGGGGGTTACACAGATACGCAGTATTTT. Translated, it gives CASSPPLAGGYTDTQYF.

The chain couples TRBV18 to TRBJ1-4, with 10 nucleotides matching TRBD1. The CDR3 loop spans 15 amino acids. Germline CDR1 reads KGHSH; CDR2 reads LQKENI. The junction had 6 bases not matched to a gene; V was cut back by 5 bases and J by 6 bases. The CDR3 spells CASSRWDRGDEKLFF. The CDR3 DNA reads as TGTGCCAGCTCAAGATGGGACAGGGGAGATGAAAAACTGTTTTTT. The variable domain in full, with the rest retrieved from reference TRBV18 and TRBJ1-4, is NAGVMQNPRHLVRRRGQEARLRCSPMKGHSHVYWYRQLPEEGLKFMVYLQKENIIDESGMPKERFSAEFPKEGPSILRIQQVVRGDSAAYFCASSRWDRGDEKLFFGSGTQLSVL.

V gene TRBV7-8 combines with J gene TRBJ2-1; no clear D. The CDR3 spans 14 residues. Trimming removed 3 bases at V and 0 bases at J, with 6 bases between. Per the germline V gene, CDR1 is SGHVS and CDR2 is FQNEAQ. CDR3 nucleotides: TGTGCCAGCAGCTTGGCTAGCTCCTACAATGAGCAGTTCTTC. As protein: CASSLASSYNEQFF.

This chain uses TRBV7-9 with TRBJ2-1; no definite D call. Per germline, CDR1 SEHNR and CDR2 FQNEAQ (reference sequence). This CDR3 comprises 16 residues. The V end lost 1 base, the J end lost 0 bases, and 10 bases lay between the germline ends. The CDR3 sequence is CASSLVLHHSYNEQFF. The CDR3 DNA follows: TGTGCCAGCAGCTTAGTACTCCATCACTCCTACAATGAGCAGTTCTTC.

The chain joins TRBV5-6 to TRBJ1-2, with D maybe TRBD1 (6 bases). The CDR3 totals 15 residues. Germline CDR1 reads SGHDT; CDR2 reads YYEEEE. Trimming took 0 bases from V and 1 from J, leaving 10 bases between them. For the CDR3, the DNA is TGTGCCAGCAGCTTGGGGGACATACATAACTATGGCTACACCTTC. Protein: CASSLGDIHNYGYTF.

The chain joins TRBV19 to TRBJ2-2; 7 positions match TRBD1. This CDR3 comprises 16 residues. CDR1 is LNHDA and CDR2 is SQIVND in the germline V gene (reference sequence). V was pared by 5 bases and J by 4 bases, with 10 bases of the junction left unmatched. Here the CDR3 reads CASSDPGTASTGELFF. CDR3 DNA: TGTGCCAGTAGTGACCCCGGGACAGCCTCCACCGGGGAGCTGTTTTTT.

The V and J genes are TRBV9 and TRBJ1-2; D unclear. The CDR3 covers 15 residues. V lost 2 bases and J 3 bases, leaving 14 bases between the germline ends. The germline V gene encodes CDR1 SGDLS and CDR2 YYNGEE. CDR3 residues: CASSVTPNPYYGYTF. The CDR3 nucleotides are TGTGCCAGCAGCGTGACACCTAACCCGTACTATGGCTACACCTTC.

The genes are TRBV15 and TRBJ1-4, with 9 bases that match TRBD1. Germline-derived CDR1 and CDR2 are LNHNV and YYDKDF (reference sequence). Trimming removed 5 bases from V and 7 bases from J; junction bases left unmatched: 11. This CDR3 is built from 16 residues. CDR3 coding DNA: TGTGCCACCAGCGTAAACTCGACAGGGGGTAGTGAAAAACTGTTTTTT. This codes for CATSVNSTGGSEKLFF.

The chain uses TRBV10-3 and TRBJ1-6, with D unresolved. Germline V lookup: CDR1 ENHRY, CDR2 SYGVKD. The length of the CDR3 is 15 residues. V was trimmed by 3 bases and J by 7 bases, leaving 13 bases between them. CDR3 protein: CAISDREVSNSPLHF. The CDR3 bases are TGTGCCATCAGTGACCGGGAAGTTAGCAATTCACCCCTCCACTTT.

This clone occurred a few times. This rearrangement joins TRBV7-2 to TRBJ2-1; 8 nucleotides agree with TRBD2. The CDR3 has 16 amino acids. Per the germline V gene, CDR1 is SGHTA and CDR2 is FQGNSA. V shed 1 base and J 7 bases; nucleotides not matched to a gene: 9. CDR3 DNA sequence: TGTGCCAGCAGCTTAGGCGGGGGGTTTCGAGGGAATGAGCAGTTCTTC. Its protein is CASSLGGGFRGNEQFF.

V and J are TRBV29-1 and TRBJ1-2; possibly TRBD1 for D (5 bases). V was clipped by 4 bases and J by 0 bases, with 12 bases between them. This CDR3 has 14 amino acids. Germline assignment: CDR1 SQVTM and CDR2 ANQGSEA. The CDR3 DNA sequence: TGCAGCGTTGGGGGGGGAGAAGCTAACTATGGCTACACCTTC. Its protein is CSVGGGEANYGYTF.

The CDR3 DNA reads as TGTGCCAGCAGTTTTACCGTTGTCAGTTTTCCCGCTGAAGCTTTCTTT. It translates to CASSFTVVSFPAEAFF. This chain connects TRBV27 to TRBJ1-1, with D uncertain. Trimming removed 3 bases at V and 6 bases at J, with 20 bases between. In germline, CDR1 is MNHEY, CDR2 SMNVEV (reference sequence). The CDR3 spans 16 residues.

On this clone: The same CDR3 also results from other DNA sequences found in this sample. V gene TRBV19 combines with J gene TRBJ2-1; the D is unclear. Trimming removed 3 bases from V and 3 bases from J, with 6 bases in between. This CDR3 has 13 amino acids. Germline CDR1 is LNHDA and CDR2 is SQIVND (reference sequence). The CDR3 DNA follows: TGTGCCAGTAGTATTAGTAGCTACAATGAGCAGTTCTTC. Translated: CASSISSYNEQFF.

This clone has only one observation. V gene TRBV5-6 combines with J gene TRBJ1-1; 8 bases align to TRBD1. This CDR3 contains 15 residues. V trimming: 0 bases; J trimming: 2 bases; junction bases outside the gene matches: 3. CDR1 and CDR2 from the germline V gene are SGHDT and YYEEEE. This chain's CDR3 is CASSLGTGYNTEAFF. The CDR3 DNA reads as TGTGCCAGCAGCTTGGGGACAGGGTATAACACTGAAGCTTTCTTT.

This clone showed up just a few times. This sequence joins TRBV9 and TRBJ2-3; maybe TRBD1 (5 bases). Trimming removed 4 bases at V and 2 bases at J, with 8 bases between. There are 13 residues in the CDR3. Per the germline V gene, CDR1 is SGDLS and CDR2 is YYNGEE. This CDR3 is CASSRQTTDTQYF. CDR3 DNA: TGTGCCAGCAGCCGACAGACCACAGATACGCAGTATTTT.

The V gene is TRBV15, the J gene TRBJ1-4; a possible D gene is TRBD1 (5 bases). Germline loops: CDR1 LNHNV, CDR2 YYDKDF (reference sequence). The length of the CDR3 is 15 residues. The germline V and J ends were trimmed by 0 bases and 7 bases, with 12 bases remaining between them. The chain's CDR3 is CATSRDQGGGEKLFF. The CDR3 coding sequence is TGTGCCACCAGCAGAGATCAGGGAGGCGGTGAAAAACTGTTTTTT.

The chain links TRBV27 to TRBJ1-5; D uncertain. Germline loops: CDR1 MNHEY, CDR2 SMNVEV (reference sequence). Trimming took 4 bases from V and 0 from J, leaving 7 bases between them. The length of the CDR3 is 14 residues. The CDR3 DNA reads TGTGCCAGCAGTTCCGGGTATAGCAATCAGCCCCAGCATTTT. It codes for CASSSGYSNQPQHF.

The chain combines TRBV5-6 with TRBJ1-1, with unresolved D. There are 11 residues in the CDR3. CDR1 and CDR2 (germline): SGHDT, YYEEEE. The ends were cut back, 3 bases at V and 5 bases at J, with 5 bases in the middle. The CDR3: CASSYGTEAFF. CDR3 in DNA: TGTGCCAGCAGCTACGGTACTGAAGCTTTCTTT.